The T cell receptor (beta chain) under discussion was sequenced for a study of regulatory T cells in long-lasting Graves disease. This clonotype came up many times. What it binds is not known. Time point given: newly diagnosed GD, antithyroid drugs for less than 3 months. Following extraction of RNA from PBMCs, that RNA was used to make the TCR library. The EDTA tubes were filled with approximately 10 milliliters of drawn peripheral blood. Findings of the study overall: TCR diversity in persistent Graves' patients was below that of newly diagnosed ones. Favored gene segments in persistent disease were TRBV28, TRBJ1-2 and TRBJ2-5.

The CDR3 sequence is 15 residues long. The V gene lost 1 base and the J gene lost 0 bases, with 9 bases spanning the gap. The V gene's germline CDR1 is SGHTA and CDR2 FQGNSA. Both iRepertoire HTBI primers and Arm-PCR of CDR3 regions were used to build the TCR beta libraries. Source study methods: Segment identification across samples yielded around 64 TRBV and more than twelve TRBJ segments. TCRdb processed the multiplex PCR reads anew with MiXCR; each CDR3 protein has one entry. The V and J calls follow TCRdb's processing rather than the paper's. The sample lists over 300,000 distinct CDR3 sequences, less than 20% seen once, with 22% in the top ten.

The specimen was peripheral blood mononuclear cells (PBMCs), collected at new diagnosis, from a patient treated with antithyroid drugs. The V call is TRBV7-2, the J call TRBJ1-1; D not resolved. The sequence derives from a female donor with Graves disease. DNA of the CDR3: TGTGCCAGCAGCTTAGTCGGGAATGTGAACACTGAAGCTTTCTTT. Protein product: CASSLVGNVNTEAFF.